A single sample is the source of the 16 T cell receptor beta chains below, sequenced in a study of CD8+ T cells in alopecia areata. Treatment here: oral pan-JAK inhibitor, 5-10 mg twice daily. Extracted from the samples, RNA was reverse transcribed into cDNA to serve as the sequencing template. Assay used: immunoSEQ multiplex PCR; TCRdb lists only in-frame clones, some missing. The sample has about 100,000 clones; 84% are singletons. The sequencing here drew on CD8+ T cells sorted from blood, taken at week 24, from a patient treated with tofacitinib. The origin of the receptors is a human donor with alopecia areata.

The V and J genes are TRBV9 and TRBJ2-6; 9 bases are a match to TRBD1. The V segment lost 4 bases and the J segment 0 bases; nucleotides outside the gene matches: 5. This CDR3 comprises 17 residues. Germline V gene lookup returns CDR1 SGDLS and CDR2 YYNGEE. For the CDR3, the DNA is TGTGCCAGCAGCTCGCGGGACAGGGTCTCTGGGGCCAACGTCCTGACTTTC. Residues: CASSSRDRVSGANVLTF.

This chain links TRBV19 with TRBJ2-1; D uncertain. The V end lost 0 bases, the J end lost 16 bases, and 31 bases lay between the germline ends. The CDR3 has 18 residues. The V gene's germline CDR1 is LNHDA and CDR2 SQIVND (reference sequence). The chain's CDR3 is CASSIDQAERLNPDLIFF. CDR3 coding DNA: TGTGCCAGTAGTATAGATCAGGCGGAGCGATTAAATCCCGATTTAATCTTCTTC.

The chain combines TRBV11-1 with TRBJ2-5, with 10 bases that match TRBD2. Trimming at V came to 4 bases and at J to 1 base, leaving 3 bases not matched to a gene. The CDR3 has 15 amino acids. Germline values: CDR1 SGHAT, CDR2 FQDESV (reference sequence). The CDR3 DNA is TGTGCCAGCAGCTATAGCGGGGGGCCCCAAGAGACCCAGTACTTC. It codes for CASSYSGGPQETQYF.

J is TRBJ1-1 and V is TRBV7-6; D possibly corresponds to TRBD1 (6 bases). This CDR3 is built from 16 residues. Looked up from germline, CDR1 is SGHVS and CDR2 is FNYEAQ. Trimming left V 5 bases short and J 3 bases short, with 19 bases between. In DNA, the CDR3 is TGTGCCAGCAGCGTTCGCCCCAGCGGGGGCGACACTGAAGCTTTCTTT. Its translation: CASSVRPSGGDTEAFF.

Only one count was recorded for this clone. The rearrangement links TRBV27 to TRBJ2-7, with D possibly matching TRBD1 (7 bases). V lost 5 bases to trimming and J lost 3 bases, with 17 bases between them. The germline V gene encodes CDR1 MNHEY and CDR2 SMNVEV (reference sequence). The CDR3 loop spans 15 amino acids. The CDR3 loop reads CASSPEGQRDYEQYF. The CDR3 DNA reads TGTGCCAGCAGTCCGGAGGGACAGAGAGACTACGAGCAGTACTTC.

V gene TRBV5-1 combines with J gene TRBJ2-1; TRBD2 matches at 8 bases. CDR1 is SGHRS and CDR2 is YFSETQ in the germline V gene. The CDR3 runs 15 residues. V trimming: 1 base; J trimming: 3 bases; junction bases outside the gene matches: 3. CDR3: CASSLSGGDYNEQFF. The CDR3 nucleotides read TGCGCCAGCAGCTTGAGCGGGGGAGACTACAATGAGCAGTTCTTC.

The chain carries TRBV29-1 and TRBJ2-7; 8 bases align to TRBD2. Germline CDR1 SQVTM, CDR2 ANQGSEA. V was clipped by 4 bases and J by 0 bases; unmatched bases: 8. CDR3 size: 15 residues. The CDR3, as DNA: TGCAGCGTTGGCCCGGGGGGGCGAGACTCCTACGAGCAGTACTTC. It yields the protein CSVGPGGRDSYEQYF.

The J gene is TRBJ2-3, the V gene TRBV6-8; TRBD2 matches at 8 bases. Germline CDR1 reads MNHGY; CDR2 reads SAAAGT. V was pared by 2 bases and J by 5 bases, with 9 bases of the junction left unmatched. The length of the CDR3 is 16 residues. This CDR3 reads CASSYEASGREDTQYF. The CDR3 DNA is TGTGCCAGCAGTTACGAGGCTAGCGGGCGGGAAGATACGCAGTATTTT.

V gene TRBV10-2 combines with J gene TRBJ2-4, with D hard to call. Trimming removed 4 bases at V and 6 bases at J, with 10 bases between. The CDR3 extends over 13 amino acids. Germline V gene sequence: CDR1 WSHSY, CDR2 SAAADI. The CDR3 loop is CASSAIAGNIQYF. CDR3 nucleotide sequence: TGCGCCAGCAGTGCGATAGCCGGAAACATTCAGTACTTC.

V is TRBV15 and J is TRBJ2-1, with no clear D. Germline CDR1 reads LNHNV; CDR2 reads YYDKDF (reference sequence). Trimming took 0 bases from V and 1 from J, leaving 7 bases between them. The CDR3 is 15 amino acids. The CDR3 coding sequence is TGTGCCACCAGCAGAGATCGGTCTTCCTACAATGAGCAGTTCTTC. It translates to CATSRDRSSYNEQFF.

This chain connects TRBV7-2 to TRBJ2-7, with D perhaps matching TRBD1 or TRBD2 (5 bases each). Germline V gene data show CDR1 as SGHTA and CDR2 as FQGNSA. Trimming took off 3 bases at V and 5 bases at J, with 11 bases between the two ends. The CDR3 loop spans 13 amino acids. CDR3: CASSLGPMDEQYF. The CDR3 coding sequence is TGTGCCAGCAGCTTGGGACCGATGGACGAGCAGTACTTC.

The V call is TRBV4-1, the J call TRBJ1-6, with TRBD1 matching over 7 bases. Per germline, CDR1 MGHRA and CDR2 YSYEKL. Trimming took 4 bases from V and 0 from J; bases not matched to a gene: 9. CDR3 length: 18 residues. CDR3 loop: CASSLSAGGSSYNSPLHF. The CDR3 coding sequence is TGCGCCAGCAGCCTATCAGCAGGGGGGAGCTCCTATAATTCACCCCTCCACTTT.

J is TRBJ1-3 and V is TRBV5-4; 10 positions agree with TRBD1. Trimming took 5 bases from V and 4 from J; bases not matched to a gene: 6. This CDR3 is built from 15 residues. Germline CDR1 reads SGHNT; CDR2 reads YYREEE (reference sequence). CDR3 nucleotides: TGTGCCAGCAGTATGGACAGGGGGAAAGGAAACACCATATATTTT. Its protein product is CASSMDRGKGNTIYF.

J is TRBJ1-2 and V is TRBV7-9, with TRBD1 identical over 7 bases. Germline V gene sequence: CDR1 SEHNR, CDR2 FQNEAQ (reference sequence). This CDR3 comprises 15 residues. J gave up 2 bases and V 4 bases, and 7 bases lay outside the gene matches. The CDR3 region has the DNA TGTGCCAGCAGCTCAAGCCCGACAGGGAACTATGGCTACACCTTC. Translation gives CASSSSPTGNYGYTF.

The chain carries TRBV7-6 and TRBJ2-7; TRBD1 matches 9 bases. The CDR3 extends over 16 amino acids. Losses at the gene ends were 2 bases for V and 5 bases for J; bases not matched to a gene: 10. Germline V lookup: CDR1 SGHVS, CDR2 FNYEAQ. The CDR3 loop reads CASSLSQGAPHNEQYF. The CDR3 DNA follows: TGTGCCAGCAGCTTATCACAGGGGGCCCCTCACAACGAGCAGTACTTC.

The J gene is TRBJ2-3, the V gene TRBV7-6; 8 bases map to TRBD1. CDR1 and CDR2 (germline): SGHVS, FNYEAQ. The CDR3 has 15 amino acids. The V segment lost 4 bases and the J segment 4 bases; nucleotides outside the gene matches: 7. CDR3 residues: CASSSRTGPADTQYF. CDR3 bases: TGTGCCAGCAGCTCCCGGACAGGGCCCGCAGATACGCAGTATTTT.